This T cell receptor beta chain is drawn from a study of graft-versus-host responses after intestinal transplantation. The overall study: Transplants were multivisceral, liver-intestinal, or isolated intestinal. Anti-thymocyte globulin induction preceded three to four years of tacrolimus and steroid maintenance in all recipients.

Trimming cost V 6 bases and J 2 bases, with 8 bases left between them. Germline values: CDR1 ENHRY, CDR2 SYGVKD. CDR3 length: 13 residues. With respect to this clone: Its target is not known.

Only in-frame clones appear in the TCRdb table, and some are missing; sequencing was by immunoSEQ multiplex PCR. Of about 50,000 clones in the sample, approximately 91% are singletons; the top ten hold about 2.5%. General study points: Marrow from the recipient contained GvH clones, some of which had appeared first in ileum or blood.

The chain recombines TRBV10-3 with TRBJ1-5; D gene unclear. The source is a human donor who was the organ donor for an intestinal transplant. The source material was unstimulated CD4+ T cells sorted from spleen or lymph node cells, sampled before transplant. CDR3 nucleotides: TGTGCCATCAGGGGAGTCGGCAATCAGCCCCAGCATTTT. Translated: CAIRGVGNQPQHF.